This T cell receptor (beta chain) comes out of a study of T-cell memory formation after mild COVID-19 (dated by TCRdb to the early 2020s). Study-wide context: Most TCR sequence clusters were specific to one of the two donors. In a couple of donors, T-cell clones that expanded and contracted after mild COVID-19 were followed by sequencing TCRalpha and TCRbeta repertoires longitudinally. The cohort comprised two young, previously healthy adult volunteers, one female and one male.

TCRdb records Illumina NovaSeq 6000 as the sequencer. TCRalpha and TCRbeta cDNA libraries were constructed by 5'RACE with constant-segment primers, with sample barcodes and unique molecular identifiers being introduced. RNA was extracted from every sample with Trizol reagent. The libraries were amplified in two PCR steps, and the second step added a second sample barcode and Illumina TruSeq adapters. Sequencing of the libraries was done on an Illumina NovaSeq, producing 2 x 150 bp paired-end reads. Processing in the source paper ran as follows. With migec v1.2.7, reads were demultiplexed and then collapsed into UMI-guided consensus sequences. Using mixcr v2.1.11, UMI consensuses were aligned to TRA and TRB V and J templates and then assembled into clonotypes. Expanded or contracted clonotypes were those called significant by both edgeR and NoisET, with noise models trained on biological replicates. For edgeR calls, the cutoffs were a false discovery rate-adjusted p below 0.01 and a log2 fold-change threshold of 1. As an exploratory analysis of dynamics, max-normalized trajectories of the 1000 most abundant clonotypes were examined by PCA with hierarchical clustering. Separately sequenced CD4+ and CD8+ repertoires were used to assign a CD4 or CD8 phenotype to each responding clone. TCRdb itself trimmed the public reads at Q25 with fastp, ran MiXCR and retained productive beta chains. All rows with the same CDR3 protein become a single entry with the most common DNA and genes. The V and J calls, along with clone size, are taken from TCRdb and not from the paper's own processing. A total of over 450,000 distinct CDR3 sequences appear in this sample, roughly 20% of them only once. Clones ranked in the top ten supply under 15% of the sample.

The full study reports these points: Whether the second-wave clones peaking on day 37 were SARS-CoV-2 specific was not confirmed. Contracting CD4+ clones turned up mainly in the CM and EM memory subsets, whereas EMRA was where CD8+ clones were enriched. Balanced CD4/CD8 phenotypes were observed for clones contracting from day 15 to 85, whereas a bias towards CD4+ was observed for a second wave of clones expanding from day 15 to 37. Only a couple of mild cases were covered in the study, and larger cohorts including severe cases with pre-infection samples were considered necessary. Some responding clones were detected in pre-infection memory, suggesting pre-existing cross-reactive memory T cells joined the SARS-CoV-2 response.

The CDR3 goes from the cysteine to the phenylalanine over 16 residues. CDR3 DNA is the only sequence kept; it has 48 bases, read in frame from the first base. CDR1 and CDR2, looked up from the germline V gene, are SQVTM and ANQGSEA. Trimming removed 2 bases from V and 0 bases from J, leaving 14 bases between the germline ends. As regards this clonotype: This clone's antigen is unknown. No per-base quality is available; no much larger clone lies one base away.

PBMCs were isolated by Ficoll-Paque density gradient centrifugation. Sequencing used PBMCs or a T cell subset sorted from them (not recorded which). The TCR originated in an adult woman who had mild COVID-19 (a few samples of this study predate the infection). The sample titles of this study are shuffled in the database, so cell type and time point are left out; the donor was told from shared clones. The chain joins TRBV29-1 to TRBJ2-1, and the D gene may be TRBD2, 6 bases matching. Here is the DNA: TGCAGCGTTGAACGCCTAGCGACAAGCTCCTACAATGAGCAGTTCTTC. This yields the protein CSVERLATSSYNEQFF.